This T cell receptor (beta chain) was retrieved from a study of shared clonotypes between healthy human individuals (dated by TCRdb to about 2020). With regard to the full study: A couple of women and a few men aged 18 to 49 years were included in the cohort. For each donor, CD4 naive and CD4 memory were each run on three plates, CD8 naive on two plates, and CD8 memory on one plate. Blood TCR repertoires of roughly 5 healthy adults were deeply sequenced to estimate repertoire size and the extent of clonotype sharing between individuals. Libraries were prepared and TCR repertoires were sequenced by different laboratories using diverse techniques, in order to increase sequencing depth and limit assay-specific biases. Each donor's leukapheresis produced roughly between about 0.85 and 10 billion PBMCs.

On this clone: The clone's antigen remains unknown. No clone much larger than this one lies a single base away; base qualities are absent.

On the study overall, not on this receptor specifically: The small number of donors limited the genetic and exposure-history diversity represented. Based on pairwise subsampling, the degree of clonotype sharing among donors was expected to be affected by sequencing depth. Clonotypes shared by all four sorted-subset donors showed higher generation probabilities than non-shared clonotypes. Naive subsets generally had larger estimated clonotype richness than memory subsets did. Even with the large sequencing depth, rarefaction of the sorted-subset datasets indicated that sequencing was incomplete. Sampling was restricted to blood, and TCR repertoires in tissues likely differ from the TCR repertoires found in blood. Across several donors, around 5% of naive CD4, 3% to 4% of naive CD8, around 2.1% of memory CD4, and approximately 0.42% of memory CD8 clonotypes were shared.

Using the deep immunoSEQ assay, multiplex PCR amplified TCR CDR3 regions from genomic DNA. Extracted genomic DNA from each cell subset was spread evenly across all wells of several immunoSEQ 96-well plates, with each plate serving as a replicate. Each replicate PCR for sorted subsets received around 200 ng genomic DNA, equal to roughly 30,000 T cell genomes. Purified libraries were quantified with a Qubit 3.0 fluorometer, sized on a Bioanalyzer 2100, and re-quantified with the KAPA Library Quantification kit. Every immunoSEQ 96-well plate was sequenced on a dedicated single-read 150-cycle Illumina NextSeq 550 flow cell. The source study handled its data this way. Because the immunoSEQ output included only junctional sequences and no quality scores, the filtering could not be the same as the filtering used for full-length reads. Sequences were annotated with PyIR, a Python wrapper for IgBLAST v1.9, using IMGT germline references to assign V/J genes and CDR3. Any read was removed if the V/J assignment was weak (E-value above 1e-6), the CDR3 was missing, or the read contained stop codons, out-of-frame junctions, or ambiguous translated residues. A V3J clonotype was defined by an identical inferred V gene, J gene, and CDR3 amino acid sequence. Percentage overlap between repertoires was computed as shared unique clonotypes divided by the size of the smaller repertoire. Richness of each repertoire was evaluated using RTK rarefaction, the Chao1 estimator, and Recon v2.1 estimates of unobserved clonotypes. For all TCRbeta clonotypes obtained by the gDNA method from a few donors, generation probabilities were computed with OLGA. Not all clones reach the TCRdb copy of this immuneACCESS table, which keeps in-frame sequences only. Checked studies attribute under half of the gap to unresolved V genes and leave the rest unexplained. The V and J calls and clone size are taken from that table; D and trimming were inferred from the DNA. In this sample the table shows about 2 million clones, roughly 95% of which occur a single time. The top ten constitute 0.13% of the sample.

Healthy HIV-negative adults with no recently reported acute infections or vaccinations were included as donors. All donors were Caucasian adults living in Nashville, Tennessee, USA. CD4+ T cells were enriched by magnetic negative selection; naive cells were then positively selected on CD45RA, and the negative fraction formed the memory subset. After blood collection by leukapheresis, PBMCs were isolated using Ficoll-Histopaque density gradient centrifugation and then cryopreserved in the vapor phase of liquid nitrogen. Purity and quantity of every magnetically sorted T cell population were checked by analytical flow cytometry. Each sorted fraction had its genomic DNA isolated and then quantified by UV absorbance on a Nanodrop 2000c. Compared with germline, V lacks 8 bases and J lacks 2 bases; bases without a gene match: 9. Including cysteine and phenylalanine, the CDR3 has 16 amino acids. The retained sequence is limited to the CDR3, 48 bases, with the frame set at the first base. From the germline V gene, CDR1 is SNHLY and CDR2 is FYNNEI.

The clonotype was recovered from a man aged 18 to 35 in good health. Source material: naive CD4+ T cells sorted from blood. The cell subset or site label on this specimen signifies: CD45RA+ positively selected. The V gene is TRBV2 and the J gene is TRBJ1-3; 10 bases in between match TRBD1. The CDR3 protein is CASDERGTGAGNTIYF. The DNA reads as follows: TGTGCCAGCGACGAAAGAGGGACAGGGGCTGGAAACACCATATATTTT.